This T cell receptor beta chain was captured in a study of vaccination and CD4 T cells after COVID-19. As for the study in general: Stimuli were overlapping spike peptide pools of SARS-CoV-2 and three common cold coronaviruses (HCoV-NL63, HCoV-OC43, HCoV-229E). Broader study findings: Spike mono-reactivity was found in 304 of the 307 vaccine-specific clones identified in convalescent patients.

This clonotype is judged medium-sized (0.01 to 0.1%). The target antigen is unknown. Sequencing of cultured CD4+ T cell DNA used the Oncomine TCR Beta short-read assay. One entry per CDR3 protein, called by TCRdb with MiXCR from the PCR reads. The table lists 20,000 to 25,000 distinct CDR3 sequences, roughly 46% of them singletons, with approximately 13% in the top ten. Trimming cost V 5 bases and J 7 bases; bases outside gene matches: 10. The CDR3 is 14 residues long. Time point in this sample: late sampling 161 to 241 days after vaccination in three convalescent patients. As to treatment: roughly 11-day PBMC culture with coronavirus spike peptide pools or control peptides (ViraFEST assay).

The V gene is TRBV12-3 or TRBV12-4, the J gene TRBJ2-7; 8 nucleotides match TRBD2. The receptor was isolated from a human donor who had recovered from COVID-19. The input for sequencing was CD4+ T cells from blood, cultured in vitro, taken about 7 months after SARS-CoV-2 vaccination. CDR3 sequence (DNA): TGTGCCAGCAGTGTTAGCGGGATCCTGGGGGAGCAGTACTTC. It encodes CASSVSGILGEQYF.